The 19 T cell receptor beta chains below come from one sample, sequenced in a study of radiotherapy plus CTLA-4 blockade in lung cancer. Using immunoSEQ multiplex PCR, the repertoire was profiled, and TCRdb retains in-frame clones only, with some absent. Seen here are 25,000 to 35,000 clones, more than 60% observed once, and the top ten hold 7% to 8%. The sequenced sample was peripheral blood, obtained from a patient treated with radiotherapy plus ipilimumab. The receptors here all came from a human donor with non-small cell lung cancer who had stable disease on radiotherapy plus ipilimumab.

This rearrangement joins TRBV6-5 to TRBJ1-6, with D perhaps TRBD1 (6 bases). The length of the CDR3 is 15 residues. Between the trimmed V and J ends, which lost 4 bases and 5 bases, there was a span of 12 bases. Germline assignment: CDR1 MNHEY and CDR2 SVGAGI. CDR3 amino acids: CASSLNEGDNSPLHF. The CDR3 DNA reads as TGTGCCAGCAGTTTAAACGAGGGGGATAATTCACCCCTCCACTTT.

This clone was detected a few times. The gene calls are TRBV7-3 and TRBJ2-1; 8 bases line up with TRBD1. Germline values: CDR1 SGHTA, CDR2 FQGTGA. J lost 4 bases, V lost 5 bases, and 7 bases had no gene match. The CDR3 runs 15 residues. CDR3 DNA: TGTGCCAGCAGCCCCAGGGGGCCGGGGTACAATGAGCAGTTCTTC. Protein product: CASSPRGPGYNEQFF.

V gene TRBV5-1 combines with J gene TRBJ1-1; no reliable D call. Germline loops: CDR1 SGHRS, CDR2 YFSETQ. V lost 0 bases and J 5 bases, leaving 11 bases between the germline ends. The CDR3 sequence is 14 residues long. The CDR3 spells CASSLEGQMTEAFF. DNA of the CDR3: TGCGCCAGCAGCTTGGAAGGGCAGATGACTGAAGCTTTCTTT.

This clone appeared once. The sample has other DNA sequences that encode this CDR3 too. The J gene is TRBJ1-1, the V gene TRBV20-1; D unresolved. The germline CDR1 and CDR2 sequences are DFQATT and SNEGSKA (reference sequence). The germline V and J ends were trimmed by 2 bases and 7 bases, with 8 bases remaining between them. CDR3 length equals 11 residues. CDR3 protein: CSARTSDEAFF. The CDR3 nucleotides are TGCAGTGCTAGAACCTCAGATGAAGCTTTCTTT.

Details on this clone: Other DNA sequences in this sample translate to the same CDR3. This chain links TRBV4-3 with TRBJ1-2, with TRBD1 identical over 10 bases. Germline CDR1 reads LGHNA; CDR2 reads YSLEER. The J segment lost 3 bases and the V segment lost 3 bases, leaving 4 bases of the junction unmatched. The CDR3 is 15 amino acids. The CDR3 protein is CASSQRDRGDYGYTF. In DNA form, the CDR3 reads TGCGCCAGCAGCCAGAGGGACAGGGGCGACTATGGCTACACCTTC.

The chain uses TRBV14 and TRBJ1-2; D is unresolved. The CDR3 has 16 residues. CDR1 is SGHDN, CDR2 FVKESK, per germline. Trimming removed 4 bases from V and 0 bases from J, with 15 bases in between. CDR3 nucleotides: TGTGCCAGCAGCCCGAGGTGGGCAGGCCCTAACTATGGCTACACCTTC. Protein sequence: CASSPRWAGPNYGYTF.

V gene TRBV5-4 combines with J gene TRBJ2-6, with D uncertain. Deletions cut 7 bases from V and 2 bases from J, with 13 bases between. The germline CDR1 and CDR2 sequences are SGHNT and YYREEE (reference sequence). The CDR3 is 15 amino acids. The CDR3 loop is CASRPGSAGANVLTF. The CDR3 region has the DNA TGTGCCAGCCGACCCGGCTCCGCTGGGGCCAACGTCCTGACTTTC.

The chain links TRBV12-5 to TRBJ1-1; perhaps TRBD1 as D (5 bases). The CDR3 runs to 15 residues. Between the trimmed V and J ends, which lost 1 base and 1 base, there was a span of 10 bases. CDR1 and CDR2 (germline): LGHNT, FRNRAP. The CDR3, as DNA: TGTGCTAGTGGTTTGGCGACAGATCCGAACACTGAAGCTTTCTTT. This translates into CASGLATDPNTEAFF.

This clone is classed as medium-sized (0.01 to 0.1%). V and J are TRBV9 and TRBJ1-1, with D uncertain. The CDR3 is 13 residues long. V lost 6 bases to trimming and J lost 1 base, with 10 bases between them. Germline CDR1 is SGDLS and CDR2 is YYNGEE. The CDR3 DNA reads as TGTGCCAGCACGAGGGATCAGAACACTGAAGCTTTCTTT. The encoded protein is CASTRDQNTEAFF.

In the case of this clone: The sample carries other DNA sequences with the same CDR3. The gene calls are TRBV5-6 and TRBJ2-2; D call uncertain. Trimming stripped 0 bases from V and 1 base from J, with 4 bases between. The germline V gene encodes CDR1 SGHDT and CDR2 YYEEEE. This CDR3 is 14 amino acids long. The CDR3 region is CASSLGRNTGELFF. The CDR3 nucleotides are TGTGCCAGCAGCTTGGGACGGAACACCGGGGAGCTGTTTTTT.

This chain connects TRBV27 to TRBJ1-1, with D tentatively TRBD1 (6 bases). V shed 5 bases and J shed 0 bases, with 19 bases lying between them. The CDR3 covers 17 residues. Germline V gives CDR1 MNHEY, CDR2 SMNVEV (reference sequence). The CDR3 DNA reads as TGTGCCAGCAGTCCGCGGACAGCTGCTGGGGTGAACACTGAAGCTTTCTTT. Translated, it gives CASSPRTAAGVNTEAFF.

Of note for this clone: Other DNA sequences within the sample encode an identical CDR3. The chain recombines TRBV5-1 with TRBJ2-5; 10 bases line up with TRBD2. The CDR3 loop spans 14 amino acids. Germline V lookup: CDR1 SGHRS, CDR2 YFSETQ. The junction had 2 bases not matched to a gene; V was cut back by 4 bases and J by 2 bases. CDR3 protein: CASSPAGGQETQYF. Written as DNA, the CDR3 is TGCGCCAGCAGCCCAGCGGGGGGGCAAGAGACCCAGTACTTC.

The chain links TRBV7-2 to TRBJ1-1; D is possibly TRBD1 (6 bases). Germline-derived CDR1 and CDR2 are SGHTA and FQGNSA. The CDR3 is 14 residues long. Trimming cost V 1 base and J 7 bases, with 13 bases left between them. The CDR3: CASSLERGEREAFF. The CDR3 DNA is TGTGCCAGCAGCTTAGAGAGGGGGGAGCGTGAAGCTTTCTTT.

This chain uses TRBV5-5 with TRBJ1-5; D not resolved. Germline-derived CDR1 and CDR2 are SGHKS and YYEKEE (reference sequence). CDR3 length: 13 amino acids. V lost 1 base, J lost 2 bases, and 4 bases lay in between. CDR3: CASSLTGNQPQHF. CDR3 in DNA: TGTGCCAGCAGCTTGACAGGCAATCAGCCCCAGCATTTT. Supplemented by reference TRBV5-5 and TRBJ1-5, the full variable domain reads DAGVTQSPTHLIKTRGQQVTLRCSPISGHKSVSWYQQVLGQGPQFIFQYYEKEERGRGNFPDRFSARQFPNYSSELNVNALLLGDSALYLCASSLTGNQPQHFGDGTRLSIL.

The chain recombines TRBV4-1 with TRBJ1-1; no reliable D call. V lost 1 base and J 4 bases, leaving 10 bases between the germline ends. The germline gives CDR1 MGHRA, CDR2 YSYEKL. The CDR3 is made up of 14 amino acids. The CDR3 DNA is TGCGCCAGCAGCCAAGGGGTAGGGAGCACTGAAGCTTTCTTT. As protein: CASSQGVGSTEAFF.

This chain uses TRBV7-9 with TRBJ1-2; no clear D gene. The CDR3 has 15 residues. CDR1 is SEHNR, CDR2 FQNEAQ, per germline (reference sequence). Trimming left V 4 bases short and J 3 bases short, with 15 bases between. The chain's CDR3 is CASSSQPSGDYGYTF. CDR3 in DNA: TGTGCCAGCAGCTCCCAACCTTCTGGGGACTATGGCTACACCTTC. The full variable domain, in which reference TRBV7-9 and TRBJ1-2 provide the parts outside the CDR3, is DTGVSQNPRHKITKRGQNVTFRCDPISEHNRLYWYRQTLGQGPEFLTYFQNEAQLEKSRLLSDRFSAERPKGSFSTLEIQRTEQGDSAMYLCASSSQPSGDYGYTFGSGTRLTVV.

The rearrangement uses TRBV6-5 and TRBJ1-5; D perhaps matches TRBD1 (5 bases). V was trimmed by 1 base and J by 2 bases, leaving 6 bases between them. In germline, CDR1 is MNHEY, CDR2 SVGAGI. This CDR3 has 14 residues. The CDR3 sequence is CASSYLGGNQPQHF. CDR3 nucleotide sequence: TGTGCCAGCAGTTACTTGGGGGGCAATCAGCCCCAGCATTTT.

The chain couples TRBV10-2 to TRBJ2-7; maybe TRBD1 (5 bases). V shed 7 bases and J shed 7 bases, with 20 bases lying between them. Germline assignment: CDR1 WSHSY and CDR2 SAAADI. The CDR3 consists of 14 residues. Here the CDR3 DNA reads TGCGCCAGCACCGAAACGCCAGGGCCTCGGGAGCAGTACGTC. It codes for CASTETPGPREQYV.

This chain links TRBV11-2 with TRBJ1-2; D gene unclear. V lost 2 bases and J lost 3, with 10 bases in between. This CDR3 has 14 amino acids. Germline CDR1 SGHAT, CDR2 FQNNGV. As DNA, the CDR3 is TGTGCCAGCAGCTTAATTCGGACCGACTATGGCTACACCTTC. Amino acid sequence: CASSLIRTDYGYTF.